The 3 T cell receptor beta chains reported below all come from one sample, sequenced in a study of blood T cell repertoires in COVID-19. Data came from immunoSEQ multiplex PCR; TCRdb stores just in-frame clones and leaves some out. The table includes about 46,000 clones, around 83% detected once. The specimen was peripheral blood. All receptors come from an elderly man with active COVID-19.

The chain uses TRBV7-2 and TRBJ2-1; TRBD2 aligns across 7 bases. The CDR3 covers 14 residues. J lost 5 bases, V lost 2 bases, and 3 bases had no gene match. Germline CDR1 SGHTA, CDR2 FQGNSA. CDR3 residues: CASSLTSADNEQFF. The CDR3 nucleotides read TGTGCCAGCAGCTTAACTAGCGCAGACAATGAGCAGTTCTTC.

V is TRBV5-4 and J is TRBJ2-7; D is undetermined. The CDR3 has 14 residues. Per germline, CDR1 SGHNT and CDR2 YYREEE (reference sequence). Deletions cut 4 bases from V and 5 bases from J, with 16 bases between. The chain's CDR3 is CASSPSPRADEQYF. In DNA form, the CDR3 reads TGTGCCAGCAGCCCCTCCCCCCGAGCCGACGAGCAGTACTTC.

The chain carries TRBV15 and TRBJ1-1, with 9 bases aligning to TRBD1. The CDR3 spans 13 residues. The J segment lost 10 bases and the V segment lost 1 base, leaving 4 bases of the junction unmatched. Germline V gene sequence: CDR1 LNHNV, CDR2 YYDKDF (reference sequence). The CDR3 here is CATSRATGGRAFF. The CDR3 coding sequence is TGTGCCACCAGCAGAGCGACAGGGGGTCGAGCTTTCTTT.